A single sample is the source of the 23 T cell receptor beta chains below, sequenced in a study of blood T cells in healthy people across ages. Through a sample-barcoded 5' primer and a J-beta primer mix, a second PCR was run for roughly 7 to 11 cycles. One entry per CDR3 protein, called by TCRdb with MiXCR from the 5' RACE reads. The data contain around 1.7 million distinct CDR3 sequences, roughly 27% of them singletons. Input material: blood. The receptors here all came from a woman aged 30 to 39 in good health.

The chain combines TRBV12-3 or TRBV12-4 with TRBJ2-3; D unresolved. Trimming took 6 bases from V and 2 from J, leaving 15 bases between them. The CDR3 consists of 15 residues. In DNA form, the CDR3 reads TGTGCCAGCAGCGCCCCGGGCATCCTCACAGATACGCAGTATTTT. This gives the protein CASSAPGILTDTQYF.

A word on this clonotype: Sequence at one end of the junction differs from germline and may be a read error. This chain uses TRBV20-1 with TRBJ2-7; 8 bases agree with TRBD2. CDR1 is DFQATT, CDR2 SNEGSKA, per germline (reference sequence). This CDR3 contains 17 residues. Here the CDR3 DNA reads TGCAGTGCTCACCGTTCAACAGCGGGAGCGGAGTACTACGGGCAGTACTTC. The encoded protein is CSAHRSTAGAEYYGQYF.

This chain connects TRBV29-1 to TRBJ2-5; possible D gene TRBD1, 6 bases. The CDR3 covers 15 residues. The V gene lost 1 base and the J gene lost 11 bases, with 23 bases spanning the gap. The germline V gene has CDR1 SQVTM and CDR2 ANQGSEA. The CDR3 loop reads CSVEGTDSLFDEQYF. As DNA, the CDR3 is TGCAGCGTTGAAGGAACGGACAGTCTTTTTGATGAGCAGTACTTC. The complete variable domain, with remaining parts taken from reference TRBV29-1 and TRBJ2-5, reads SAVISQKPSRDICQRGTSLTIQCQVDSQVTMMFWYRQQPGQSLTLIATANQGSEATYESGFVIDKFPISRPNLTFSTLTVSNMSPEDSSIYLCSVEGTDSLFDEQYFGPGTRLLVL.

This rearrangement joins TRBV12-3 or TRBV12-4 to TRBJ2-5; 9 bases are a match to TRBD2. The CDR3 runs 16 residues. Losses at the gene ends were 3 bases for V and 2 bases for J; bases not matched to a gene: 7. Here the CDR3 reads CASSFPTSGGQETQYF. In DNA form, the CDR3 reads TGTGCCAGCAGTTTCCCGACTAGCGGAGGGCAAGAGACCCAGTACTTC.

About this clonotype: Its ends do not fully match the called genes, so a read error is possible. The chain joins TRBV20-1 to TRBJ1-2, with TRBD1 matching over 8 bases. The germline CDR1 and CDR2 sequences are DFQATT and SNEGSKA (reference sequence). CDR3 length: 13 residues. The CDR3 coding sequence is TGCGGTGCCGCGGACAGGGCGGGCCATGGCTACACCTTC. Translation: CGAADRAGHGYTF.

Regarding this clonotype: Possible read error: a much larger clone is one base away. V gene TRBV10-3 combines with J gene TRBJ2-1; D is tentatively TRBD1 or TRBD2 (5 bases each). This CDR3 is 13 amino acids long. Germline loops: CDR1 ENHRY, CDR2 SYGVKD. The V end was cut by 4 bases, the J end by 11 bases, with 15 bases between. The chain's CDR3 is CAISVQDPGQQFF. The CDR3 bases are TGTGCCATCAGTGTCCAAGACCCGGGACAGCAGTTCTTC.

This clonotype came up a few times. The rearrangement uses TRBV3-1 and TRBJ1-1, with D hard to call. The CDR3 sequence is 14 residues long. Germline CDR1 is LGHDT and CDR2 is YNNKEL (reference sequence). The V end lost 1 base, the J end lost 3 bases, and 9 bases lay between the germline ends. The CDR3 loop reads CASSQASGDTEAFF. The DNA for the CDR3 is TGTGCCAGCAGCCAAGCAAGCGGAGACACTGAAGCTTTCTTT.

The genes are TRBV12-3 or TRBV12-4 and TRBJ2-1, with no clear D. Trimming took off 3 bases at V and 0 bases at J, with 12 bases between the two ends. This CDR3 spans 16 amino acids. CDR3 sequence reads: CASSFSLQSSYNEQFF. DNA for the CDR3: TGTGCCAGCAGTTTTTCGCTACAGAGCTCCTACAATGAGCAGTTCTTC.

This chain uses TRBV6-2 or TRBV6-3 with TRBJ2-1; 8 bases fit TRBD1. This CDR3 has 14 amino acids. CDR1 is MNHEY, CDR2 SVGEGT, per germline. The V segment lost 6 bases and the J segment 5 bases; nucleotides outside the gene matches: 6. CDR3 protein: CASRRGGQDNEQFF. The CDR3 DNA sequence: TGTGCCAGCAGACGAGGGGGACAGGACAATGAGCAGTTCTTC.

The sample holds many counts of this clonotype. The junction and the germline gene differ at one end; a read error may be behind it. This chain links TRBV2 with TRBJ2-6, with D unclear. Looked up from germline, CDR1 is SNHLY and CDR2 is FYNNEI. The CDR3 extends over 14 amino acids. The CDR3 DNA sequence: TGTGCCAGCAGGGAAGGCTCCGGGGCCAACGTCCTGACTTTC. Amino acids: CASREGSGANVLTF.

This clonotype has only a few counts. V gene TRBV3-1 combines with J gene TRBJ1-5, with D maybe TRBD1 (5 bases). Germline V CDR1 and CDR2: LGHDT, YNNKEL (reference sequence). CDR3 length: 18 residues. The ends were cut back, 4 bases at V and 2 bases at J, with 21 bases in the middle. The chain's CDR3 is CASSPGPSGIPGNQPQHF. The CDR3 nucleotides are TGTGCCAGCAGCCCAGGGCCGAGTGGCATACCGGGCAATCAGCCCCAGCATTTT.

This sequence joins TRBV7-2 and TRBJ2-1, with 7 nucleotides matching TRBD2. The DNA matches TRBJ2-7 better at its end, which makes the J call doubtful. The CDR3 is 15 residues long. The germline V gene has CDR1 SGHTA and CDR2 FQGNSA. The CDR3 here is CASSFSGDSYNEQYF. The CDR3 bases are TGTGCCAGCAGTTTCAGCGGGGACTCCTACAATGAGCAGTACTTC.

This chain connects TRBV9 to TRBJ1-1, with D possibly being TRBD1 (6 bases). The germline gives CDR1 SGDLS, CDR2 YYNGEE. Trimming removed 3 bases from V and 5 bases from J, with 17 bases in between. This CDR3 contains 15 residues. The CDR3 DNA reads TGTGCCAGCAGCGAGGGACATCTGGGTGGTACTGAAGCTTTCTTT. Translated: CASSEGHLGGTEAFF. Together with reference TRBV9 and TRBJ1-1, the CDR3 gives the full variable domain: DSGVTQTPKHLITATGQRVTLRCSPRSGDLSVYWYQQSLDQGLQFLIQYYNGEERAKGNILERFSAQQFPDLHSELNLSSLELGDSALYFCASSEGHLGGTEAFFGQGTRLTVV.

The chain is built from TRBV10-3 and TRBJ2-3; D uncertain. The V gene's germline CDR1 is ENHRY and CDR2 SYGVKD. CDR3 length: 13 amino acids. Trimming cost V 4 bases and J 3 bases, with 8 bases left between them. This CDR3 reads CAISGSTTDTQYF. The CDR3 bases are TGTGCCATCAGTGGATCGACAACAGATACGCAGTATTTT.

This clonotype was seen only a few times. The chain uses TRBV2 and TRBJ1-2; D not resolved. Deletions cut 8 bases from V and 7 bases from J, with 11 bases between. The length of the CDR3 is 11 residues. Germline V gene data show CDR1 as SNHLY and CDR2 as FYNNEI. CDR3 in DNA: TGTGCCAGCCCAGTGGAGGCTGGCTACACCTTC. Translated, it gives CASPVEAGYTF.

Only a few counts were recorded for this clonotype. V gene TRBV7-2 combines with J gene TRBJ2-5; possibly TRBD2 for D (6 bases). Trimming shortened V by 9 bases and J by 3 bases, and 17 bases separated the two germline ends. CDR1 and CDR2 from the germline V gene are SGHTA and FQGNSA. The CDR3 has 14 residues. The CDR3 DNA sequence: TGTGCCAGTTTGCGCGGCAGGGAGGAAGAGACCCAGTACTTC. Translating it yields CASLRGREEETQYF. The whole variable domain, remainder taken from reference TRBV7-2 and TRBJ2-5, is GAGVSQSPSNKVTEKGKDVELRCDPISGHTALYWYRQSLGQGLEFLIYFQGNSAPDKSGLPSDRFSAERTGGSVSTLTIQRTQQEDSAVYLCASLRGREEETQYFGPGTRLLVL.

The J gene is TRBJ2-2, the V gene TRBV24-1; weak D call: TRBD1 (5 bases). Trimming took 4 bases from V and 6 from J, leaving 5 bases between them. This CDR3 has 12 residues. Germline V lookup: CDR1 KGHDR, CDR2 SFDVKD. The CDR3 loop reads CATSEGPGELFF. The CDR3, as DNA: TGTGCCACCAGTGAGGGGCCCGGGGAGCTGTTTTTT.

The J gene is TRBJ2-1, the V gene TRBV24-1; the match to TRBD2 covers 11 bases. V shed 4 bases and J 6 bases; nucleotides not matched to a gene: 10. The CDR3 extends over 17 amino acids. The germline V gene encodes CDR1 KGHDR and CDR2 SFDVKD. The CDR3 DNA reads TGTGCCACCAGTGACCCCACTAGCGGGAGCGGGAGCAATGAGCAGTTCTTC. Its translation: CATSDPTSGSGSNEQFF.

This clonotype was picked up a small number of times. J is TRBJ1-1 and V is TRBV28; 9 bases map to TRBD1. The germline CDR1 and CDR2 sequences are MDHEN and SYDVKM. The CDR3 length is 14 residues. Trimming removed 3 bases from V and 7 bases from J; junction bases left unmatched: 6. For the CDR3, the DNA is TGTGCCAGCAGTTTGCCTCCGGGACAGGGTGAAGCTTTCTTT. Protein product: CASSLPPGQGEAFF.

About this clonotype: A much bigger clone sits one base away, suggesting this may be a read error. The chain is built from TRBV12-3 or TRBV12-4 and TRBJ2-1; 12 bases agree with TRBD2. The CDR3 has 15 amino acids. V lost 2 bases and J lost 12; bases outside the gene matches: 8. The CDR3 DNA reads TGTGCCAGCAGTTTACCTAGCGGGGGGGCCCATGGGCAGTTCTTC. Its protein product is CASSLPSGGAHGQFF.

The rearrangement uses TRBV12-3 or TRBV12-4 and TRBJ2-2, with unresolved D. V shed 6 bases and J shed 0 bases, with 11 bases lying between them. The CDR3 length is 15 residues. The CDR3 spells CASSYFSPNTGELFF. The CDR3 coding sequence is TGTGCCAGCAGCTACTTTTCACCGAACACCGGGGAGCTGTTTTTT.

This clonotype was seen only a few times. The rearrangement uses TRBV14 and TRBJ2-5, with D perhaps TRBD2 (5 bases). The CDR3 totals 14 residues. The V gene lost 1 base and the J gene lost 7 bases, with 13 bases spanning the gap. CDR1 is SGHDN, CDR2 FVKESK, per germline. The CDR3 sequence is CASSQGISGRTQYF. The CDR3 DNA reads TGTGCCAGCAGCCAAGGTATTTCTGGGAGGACCCAGTACTTC.

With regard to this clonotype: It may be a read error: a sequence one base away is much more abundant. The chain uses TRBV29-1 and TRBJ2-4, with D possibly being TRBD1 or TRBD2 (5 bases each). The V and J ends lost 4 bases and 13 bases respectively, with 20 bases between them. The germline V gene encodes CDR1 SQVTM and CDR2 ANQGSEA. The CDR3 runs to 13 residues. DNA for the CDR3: TGCAGCGTTGCGGGGACGGTGGGAGTTGAGCAGTACTTC. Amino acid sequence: CSVAGTVGVEQYF.